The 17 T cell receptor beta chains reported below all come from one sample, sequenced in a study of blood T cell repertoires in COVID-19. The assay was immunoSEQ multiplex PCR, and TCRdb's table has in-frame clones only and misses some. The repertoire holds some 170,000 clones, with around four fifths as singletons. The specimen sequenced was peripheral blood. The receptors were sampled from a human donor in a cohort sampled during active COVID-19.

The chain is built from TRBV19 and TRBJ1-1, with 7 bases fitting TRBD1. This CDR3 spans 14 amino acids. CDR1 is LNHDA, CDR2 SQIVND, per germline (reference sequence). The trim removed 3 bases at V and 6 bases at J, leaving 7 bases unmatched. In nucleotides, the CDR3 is TGTGCCAGTAGTATGAGGGGGCCACTCCCTGAAGCTTTCTTT. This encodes CASSMRGPLPEAFF.

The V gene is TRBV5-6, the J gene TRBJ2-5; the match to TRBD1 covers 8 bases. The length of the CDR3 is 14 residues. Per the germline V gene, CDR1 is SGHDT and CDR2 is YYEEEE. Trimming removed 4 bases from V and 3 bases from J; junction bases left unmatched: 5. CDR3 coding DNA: TGTGCCAGCAGCATATGGGACAGGAAAGAGACCCAGTACTTC. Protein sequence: CASSIWDRKETQYF.

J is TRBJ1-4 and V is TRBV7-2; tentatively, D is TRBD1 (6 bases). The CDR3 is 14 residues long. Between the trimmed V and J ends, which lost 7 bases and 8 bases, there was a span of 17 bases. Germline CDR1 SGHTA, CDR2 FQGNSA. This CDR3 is CASTLYRAGEKLFF. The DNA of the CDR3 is TGTGCCAGCACCCTGTACAGGGCTGGGGAAAAACTGTTTTTT.

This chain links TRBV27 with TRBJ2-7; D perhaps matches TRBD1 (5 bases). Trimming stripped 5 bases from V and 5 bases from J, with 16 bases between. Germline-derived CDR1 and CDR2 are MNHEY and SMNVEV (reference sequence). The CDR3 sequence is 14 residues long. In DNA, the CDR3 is TGTGCCAGCAGTGACAGACAGCCTGGGGACGAGCAGTACTTC. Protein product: CASSDRQPGDEQYF.

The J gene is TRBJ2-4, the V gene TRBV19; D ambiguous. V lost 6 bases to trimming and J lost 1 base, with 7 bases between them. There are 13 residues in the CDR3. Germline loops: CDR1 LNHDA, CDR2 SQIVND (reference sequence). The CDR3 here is CASRVEAKNIQYF. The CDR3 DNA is TGTGCCAGTAGGGTTGAGGCCAAAAACATTCAGTACTTC.

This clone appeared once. The CDR3 coding sequence is TGTGCCAGCAGCTTATATCAGGGGGCTGGGAACACCGGGGAGCTGTTTTTT. Translated, it gives CASSLYQGAGNTGELFF. The genes are TRBV5-4 and TRBJ2-2, with 8 positions matching TRBD1. The length of the CDR3 is 17 residues. Germline V gives CDR1 SGHNT, CDR2 YYREEE (reference sequence). The V and J ends lost 2 bases and 1 base, in that order; junction bases with no gene match: 7.

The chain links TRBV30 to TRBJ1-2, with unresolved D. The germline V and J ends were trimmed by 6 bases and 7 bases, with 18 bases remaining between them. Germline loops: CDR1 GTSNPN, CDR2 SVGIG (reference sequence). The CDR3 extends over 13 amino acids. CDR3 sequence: CACQVDPGSGYTF. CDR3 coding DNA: TGTGCCTGCCAGGTGGATCCCGGGAGTGGCTACACCTTC.

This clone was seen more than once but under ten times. In DNA, the CDR3 is TGTGCCAGCAGTTACGATTGGACAGGGTGGAACTATGGCTACACCTTC. Translation: CASSYDWTGWNYGYTF. The chain couples TRBV6-2 or TRBV6-3 to TRBJ1-2; TRBD1 aligns across 8 bases. The CDR3 extends over 16 amino acids. Germline loops: CDR1 MNHEY, CDR2 SVGEGT. With V trimmed by 2 bases and J by 2 bases, 7 bases remained unmatched.

The CDR3 reads CASSLGPGRAGEADTQYF. The CDR3 nucleotides are TGTGCCAGCAGCTTGGGGCCCGGGAGGGCGGGAGAGGCAGATACGCAGTATTTT. The J gene is TRBJ2-3, the V gene TRBV5-4; 8 positions match TRBD2. V was pared by 0 bases and J by 4 bases, with 13 bases of the junction left unmatched. This CDR3 spans 18 amino acids. Germline V gives CDR1 SGHNT, CDR2 YYREEE (reference sequence). Supplemented by reference TRBV5-4 and TRBJ2-3, the full variable domain reads ETGVTQSPTHLIKTRGQQVTLRCSSQSGHNTVSWYQQALGQGPQFIFQYYREEENGRGNFPPRFSGLQFPNYSSELNVNALELDDSALYLCASSLGPGRAGEADTQYFGPGTRLTVL.

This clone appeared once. CDR3 coding DNA: TGTGCCAGCAATTTAGTAGGTGTGGTAGCGGGATGGCAGTACTTC. Residues: CASNLVGVVAGWQYF. This chain links TRBV6-5 with TRBJ2-7, with 8 nucleotides matching TRBD2. The germline V gene encodes CDR1 MNHEY and CDR2 SVGAGI. With V trimmed by 7 bases and J by 9 bases, 17 bases remained unmatched. There are 15 residues in the CDR3.

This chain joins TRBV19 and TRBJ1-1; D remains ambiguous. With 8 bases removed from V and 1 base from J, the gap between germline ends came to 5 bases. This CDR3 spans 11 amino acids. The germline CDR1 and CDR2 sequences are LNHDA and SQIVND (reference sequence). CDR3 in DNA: TGTGCCAGTTGGGCGAACACTGAAGCTTTCTTT. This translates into CASWANTEAFF.

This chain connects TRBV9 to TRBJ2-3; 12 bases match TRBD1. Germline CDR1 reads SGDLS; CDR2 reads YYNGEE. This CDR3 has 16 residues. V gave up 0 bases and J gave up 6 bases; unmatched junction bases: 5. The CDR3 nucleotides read TGTGCCAGCAGCGTAGCGGCAGGGACAGGGGGCGATACGCAGTATTTT. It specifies CASSVAAGTGGDTQYF.

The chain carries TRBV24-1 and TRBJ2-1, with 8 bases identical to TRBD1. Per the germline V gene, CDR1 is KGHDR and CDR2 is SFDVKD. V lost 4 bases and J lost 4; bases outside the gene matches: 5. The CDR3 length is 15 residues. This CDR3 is CATSDPGQAYNEQFF. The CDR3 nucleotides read TGTGCCACCAGTGACCCGGGACAGGCGTACAATGAGCAGTTCTTC.

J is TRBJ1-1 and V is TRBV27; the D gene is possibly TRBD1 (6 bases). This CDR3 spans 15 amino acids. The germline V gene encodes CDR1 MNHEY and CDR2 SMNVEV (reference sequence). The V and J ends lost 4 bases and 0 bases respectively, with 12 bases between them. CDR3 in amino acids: CASSSKGQLNTEAFF. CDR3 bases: TGTGCCAGCAGTTCCAAAGGACAGTTGAACACTGAAGCTTTCTTT.

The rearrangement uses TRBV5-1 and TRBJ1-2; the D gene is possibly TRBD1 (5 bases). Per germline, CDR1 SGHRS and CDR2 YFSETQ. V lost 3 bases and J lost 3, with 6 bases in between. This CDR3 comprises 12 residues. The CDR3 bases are TGCGCCAGCAGCTCGACAGACTATGGCTACACCTTC. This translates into CASSSTDYGYTF. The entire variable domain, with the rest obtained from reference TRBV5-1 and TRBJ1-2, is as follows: KAGVTQTPRYLIKTRGQQVTLSCSPISGHRSVSWYQQTPGQGLQFLFEYFSETQRNKGNFPGRFSGRQFSNSRSEMNVSTLELGDSALYLCASSSTDYGYTFGSGTRLTVV.

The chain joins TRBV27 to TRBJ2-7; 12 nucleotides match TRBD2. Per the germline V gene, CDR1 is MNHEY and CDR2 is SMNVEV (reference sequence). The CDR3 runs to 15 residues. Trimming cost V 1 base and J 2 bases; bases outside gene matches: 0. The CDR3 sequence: CASSLWTSGTYEQYF. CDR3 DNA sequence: TGTGCCAGCAGTTTATGGACTAGCGGGACCTACGAGCAGTACTTC.

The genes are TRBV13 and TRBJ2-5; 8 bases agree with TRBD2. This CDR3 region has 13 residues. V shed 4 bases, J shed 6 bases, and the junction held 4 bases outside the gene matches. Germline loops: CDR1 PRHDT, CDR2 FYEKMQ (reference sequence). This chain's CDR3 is CASSSGGAQTQYF. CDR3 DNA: TGTGCCAGCAGCTCGGGGGGGGCTCAGACCCAGTACTTC.